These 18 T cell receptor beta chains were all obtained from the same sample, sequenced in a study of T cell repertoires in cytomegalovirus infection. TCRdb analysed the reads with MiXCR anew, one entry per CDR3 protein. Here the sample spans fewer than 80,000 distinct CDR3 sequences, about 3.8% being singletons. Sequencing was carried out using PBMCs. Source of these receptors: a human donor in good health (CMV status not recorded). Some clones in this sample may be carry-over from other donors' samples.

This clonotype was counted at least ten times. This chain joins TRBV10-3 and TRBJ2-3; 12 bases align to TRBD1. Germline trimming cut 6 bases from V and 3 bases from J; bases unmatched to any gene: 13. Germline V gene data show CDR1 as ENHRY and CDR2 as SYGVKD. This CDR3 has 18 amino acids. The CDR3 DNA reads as TGTGCCATCAGGAAAAGGACGGGACAGGGGGCAGGGACAGATACGCAGTATTTT. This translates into CAIRKRTGQGAGTDTQYF.

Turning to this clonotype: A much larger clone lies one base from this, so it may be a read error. The CDR3 coding sequence is TGTGCCAGCAGTTTCTCGGGCAGAACTAACGATGGCTACACCTTC. It yields the protein CASSFSGRTNDGYTF. V is TRBV12-3 or TRBV12-4 and J is TRBJ1-2; D is ambiguous. The CDR3 has 15 amino acids.

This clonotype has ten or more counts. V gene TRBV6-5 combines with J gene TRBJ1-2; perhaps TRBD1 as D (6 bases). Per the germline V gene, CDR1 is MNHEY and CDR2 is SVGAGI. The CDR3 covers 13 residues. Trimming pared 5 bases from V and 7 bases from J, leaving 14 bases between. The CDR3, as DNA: TGTGCCAGCAGTCGTACAGGGTACGGTGGCTACACCTTC. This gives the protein CASSRTGYGGYTF.

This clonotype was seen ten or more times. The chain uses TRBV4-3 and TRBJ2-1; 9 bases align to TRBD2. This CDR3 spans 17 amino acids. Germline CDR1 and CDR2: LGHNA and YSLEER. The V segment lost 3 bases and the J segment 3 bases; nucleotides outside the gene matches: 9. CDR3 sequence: CASSQMGLAGYYNEQFF. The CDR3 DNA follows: TGCGCCAGCAGCCAGATGGGGCTAGCGGGATACTACAATGAGCAGTTCTTC.

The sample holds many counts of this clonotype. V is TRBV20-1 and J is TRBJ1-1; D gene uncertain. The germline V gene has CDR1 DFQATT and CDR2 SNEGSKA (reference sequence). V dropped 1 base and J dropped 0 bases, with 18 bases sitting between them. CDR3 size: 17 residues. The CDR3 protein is CSARGPTTSPVNTEAFF. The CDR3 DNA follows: TGCAGTGCTAGAGGCCCGACGACGTCCCCTGTGAACACTGAAGCTTTCTTT.

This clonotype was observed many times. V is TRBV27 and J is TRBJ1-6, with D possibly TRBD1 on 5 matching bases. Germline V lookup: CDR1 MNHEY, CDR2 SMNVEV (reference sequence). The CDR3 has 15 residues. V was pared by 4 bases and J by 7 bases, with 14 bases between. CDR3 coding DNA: TGTGCCAGCAGTTGGTCAAGGGGAGAGAATTCACCCCTCCACTTT. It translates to CASSWSRGENSPLHF.

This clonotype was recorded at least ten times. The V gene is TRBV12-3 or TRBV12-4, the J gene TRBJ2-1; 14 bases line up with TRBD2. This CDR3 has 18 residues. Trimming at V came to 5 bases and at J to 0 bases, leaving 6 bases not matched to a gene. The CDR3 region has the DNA TGTGCCAGCAGTGGACTAGCGGGGGGCCAGAGCTCCTACAATGAGCAGTTCTTC. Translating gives CASSGLAGGQSSYNEQFF.

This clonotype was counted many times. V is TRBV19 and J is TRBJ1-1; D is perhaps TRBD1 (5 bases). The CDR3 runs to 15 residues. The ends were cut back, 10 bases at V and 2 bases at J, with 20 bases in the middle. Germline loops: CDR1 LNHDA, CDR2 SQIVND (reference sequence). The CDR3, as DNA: TGTGCCACCTCGGGACCACCTAAAAGAAACACTGAAGCTTTCTTT. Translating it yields CATSGPPKRNTEAFF. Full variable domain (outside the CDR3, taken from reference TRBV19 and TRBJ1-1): DGGITQSPKYLFRKEGQNVTLSCEQNLNHDAMYWYRQDPGQGLRLIYYSQIVNDFQKGDIAEGYSVSREKKESFPLTVTSAQKNPTAFYLCATSGPPKRNTEAFFGQGTRLTVV.

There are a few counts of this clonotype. Written as DNA, the CDR3 is TGTGCCAGCAGTTTAAGGGCCTCTTACGGGGAGCTGTTTTTT. Translated, it gives CASSLRASYGELFF. This chain links TRBV12-3 or TRBV12-4 with TRBJ2-2, with D unresolved. This CDR3 is 14 amino acids long. V was shortened by 2 bases and J by 7 bases, with 11 bases between the two germline ends.

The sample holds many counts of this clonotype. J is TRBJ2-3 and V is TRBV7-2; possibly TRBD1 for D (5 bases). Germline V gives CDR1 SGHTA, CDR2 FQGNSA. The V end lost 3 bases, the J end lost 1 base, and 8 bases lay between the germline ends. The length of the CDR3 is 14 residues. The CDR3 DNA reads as TGTGCCAGCAGCTTTCTAGGGGGCACAGATACGCAGTATTTT. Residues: CASSFLGGTDTQYF.

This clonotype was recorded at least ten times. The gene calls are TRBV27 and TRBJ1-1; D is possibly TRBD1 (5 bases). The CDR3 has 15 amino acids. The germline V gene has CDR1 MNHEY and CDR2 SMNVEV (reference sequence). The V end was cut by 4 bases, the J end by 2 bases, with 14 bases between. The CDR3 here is CASSSGGHVNTEAFF. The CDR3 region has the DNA TGTGCCAGCAGTTCAGGTGGACACGTAAACACTGAAGCTTTCTTT.

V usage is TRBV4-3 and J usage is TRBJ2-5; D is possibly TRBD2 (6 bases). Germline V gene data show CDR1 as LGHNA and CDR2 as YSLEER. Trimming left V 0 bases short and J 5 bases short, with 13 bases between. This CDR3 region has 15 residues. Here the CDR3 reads CASSQESRGSETQYF. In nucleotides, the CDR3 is TGCGCCAGCAGCCAAGAGTCGCGGGGTAGTGAGACCCAGTACTTC.

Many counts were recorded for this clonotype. The CDR3 reads CASTDRGLSTDTQYF. The CDR3 coding sequence is TGCGCCAGCACCGACAGGGGGCTAAGCACAGATACGCAGTATTTT. The chain carries TRBV10-2 and TRBJ2-3; 10 bases align to TRBD1. The CDR3 sequence is 15 residues long. Germline V gene data show CDR1 as WSHSY and CDR2 as SAAADI. The V segment lost 7 bases and the J segment 0 bases; nucleotides outside the gene matches: 4.

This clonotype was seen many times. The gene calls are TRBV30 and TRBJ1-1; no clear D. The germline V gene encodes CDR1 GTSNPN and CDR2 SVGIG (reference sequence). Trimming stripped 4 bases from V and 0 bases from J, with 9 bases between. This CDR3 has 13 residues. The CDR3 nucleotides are TGTGCCTGGATTAGTGAGCTGAACACTGAAGCTTTCTTT. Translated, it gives CAWISELNTEAFF.

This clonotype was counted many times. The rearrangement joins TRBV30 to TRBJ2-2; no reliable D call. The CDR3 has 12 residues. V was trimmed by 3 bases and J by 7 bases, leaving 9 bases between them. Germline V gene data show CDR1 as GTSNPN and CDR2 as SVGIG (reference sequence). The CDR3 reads CAWRQSVGELFF. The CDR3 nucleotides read TGTGCCTGGAGGCAAAGTGTCGGGGAGCTGTTTTTT.

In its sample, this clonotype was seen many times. The CDR3 reads CASSPRDRAQETQYF. CDR3 coding DNA: TGCGCCAGCAGCCCTCGGGACAGGGCACAAGAGACCCAGTACTTC. This chain joins TRBV4-3 and TRBJ2-5; 9 bases agree with TRBD1. Germline V gene sequence: CDR1 LGHNA, CDR2 YSLEER. The V segment lost 4 bases and the J segment 2 bases; nucleotides outside the gene matches: 5. This CDR3 region has 15 residues.

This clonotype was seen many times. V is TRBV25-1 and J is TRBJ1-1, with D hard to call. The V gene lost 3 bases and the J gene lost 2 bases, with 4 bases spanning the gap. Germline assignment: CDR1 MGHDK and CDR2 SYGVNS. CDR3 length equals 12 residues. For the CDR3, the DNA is TGTGCCAGCAGTGACATTAACACTGAAGCTTTCTTT. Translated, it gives CASSDINTEAFF.

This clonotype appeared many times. The CDR3 coding sequence is TGTGCCAGCAGTCCTGTGATCTACAATGAGCAGTTCTTC. The encoded protein is CASSPVIYNEQFF. The chain links TRBV12-3 or TRBV12-4 to TRBJ2-1; no clear D gene. V lost 5 bases and J lost 3, with 8 bases in between. CDR3 length: 13 residues.